The 10 T cell receptor beta chains in this list originate from one sample, sequenced in a study of blood T cell repertoires in COVID-19. Only in-frame clones appear in the TCRdb table, and some are missing; sequencing was by immunoSEQ multiplex PCR. This table holds 110,000 to 150,000 clones, 85% to 90% found once. Sequences were obtained from peripheral blood. The receptors originated from a man aged 55 to 70 with active or convalescent COVID-19.

V usage is TRBV3-1 (or the pseudogene TRBV3-2) and J usage is TRBJ2-1; 7 bases align to TRBD1. J lost 3 bases, V lost 2 bases, and 7 bases had no gene match. The germline CDR1 and CDR2 sequences are LGHDT and YNNKEL (reference sequence). CDR3 length: 16 amino acids. Here the CDR3 DNA reads TGTGCCAGCAGCCAATATGACAGGGCTCGCTACAATGAGCAGTTCTTC. Its translation: CASSQYDRARYNEQFF.

The V and J genes are TRBV9 and TRBJ1-5, with 9 bases matching TRBD1. CDR3 length equals 16 residues. V trimming: 3 bases; J trimming: 10 bases; junction bases outside the gene matches: 14. From germline, CDR1 is SGDLS and CDR2 YYNGEE. DNA of the CDR3: TGTGCCAGCAGCGCTGGGACAGGGTGGGGAATCAGCCCCCAGCATTTT. It encodes CASSAGTGWGISPQHF.

This clone was picked up a small number of times. This chain connects TRBV9 to TRBJ1-2; 9 nucleotides agree with TRBD1. V lost 1 base, J lost 5 bases, and 12 bases stayed unmatched. Germline V lookup: CDR1 SGDLS, CDR2 YYNGEE. This CDR3 has 17 residues. This CDR3 is CASSVTGQGRFQYGYTF. CDR3 bases: TGTGCCAGCAGCGTAACAGGACAGGGGCGCTTTCAGTATGGCTACACCTTC.

The J gene is TRBJ2-5, the V gene TRBV5-4; D is perhaps TRBD2 (6 bases). CDR1 is SGHNT, CDR2 YYREEE, per germline (reference sequence). V lost 2 bases and J 5 bases, leaving 19 bases between the germline ends. There are 16 residues in the CDR3. Here the CDR3 reads CASSFPRSGAGETQYF. The CDR3 bases are TGTGCCAGCAGCTTCCCTCGGTCGGGCGCGGGGGAGACCCAGTACTTC.

The V gene is TRBV27, the J gene TRBJ1-4; D remains ambiguous. Trimming pared 7 bases from V and 1 base from J, leaving 10 bases between. The germline V gene encodes CDR1 MNHEY and CDR2 SMNVEV (reference sequence). The CDR3 covers 14 residues. The CDR3 nucleotides read TGTGCCAGCAAAGTAATAGAAACTAATGAAAAACTGTTTTTT. Its translation: CASKVIETNEKLFF. The full variable domain, with the rest looked up from reference TRBV27 and TRBJ1-4, is EAQVTQNPRYLITVTGKKLTVTCSQNMNHEYMSWYRQDPGLGLRQIYYSMNVEVTDKGDVPEGYKVSRKEKRNFPLILESPSPNQTSLYFCASKVIETNEKLFFGSGTQLSVL.

V and J are TRBV5-4 and TRBJ2-5; possible D gene TRBD2, 5 bases. Trimming removed 6 bases at V and 7 bases at J, with 25 bases between. The CDR3 spans 16 residues. The germline V gene encodes CDR1 SGHNT and CDR2 YYREEE (reference sequence). The CDR3 nucleotides read TGTGCCAGCACCTCGGGAAGGTCGGGGAAAGAGGGGACCCAGTACTTC. Protein product: CASTSGRSGKEGTQYF.

The rearrangement joins TRBV6-5 to TRBJ1-1; no firm D call. CDR1 and CDR2 (germline): MNHEY, SVGAGI. V was trimmed by 7 bases and J by 4 bases, leaving 10 bases between them. This CDR3 region has 12 residues. CDR3 protein: CASIIRGTEAFF. The CDR3 DNA is TGTGCCAGCATTATCAGAGGCACTGAAGCTTTCTTT.

The CDR3 sequence: CASSGQGVGYTF. The CDR3 nucleotides are TGTGCCAGCAGCGGACAGGGGGTTGGCTACACCTTC. The rearrangement uses TRBV6-2 or TRBV6-3 and TRBJ1-2; 10 positions match TRBD1. V dropped 6 bases and J dropped 7; count of bases not matched to a gene: 2. Germline assignment: CDR1 MNHEY and CDR2 SVGEGT. The CDR3 covers 12 residues.

The chain couples TRBV18 to TRBJ2-1; 8 nucleotides line up with TRBD1. Germline V lookup: CDR1 KGHSH, CDR2 LQKENI. The CDR3 is 14 amino acids. V shed 3 bases, J shed 10 bases, and the junction held 8 bases outside the gene matches. The CDR3 sequence: CASSPGQGVREQFF. The CDR3 nucleotides read TGTGCCAGCTCACCTGGACAGGGAGTAAGAGAGCAGTTCTTC. Complete variable domain (other parts from reference TRBV18 and TRBJ2-1): NAGVMQNPRHLVRRRGQEARLRCSPMKGHSHVYWYRQLPEEGLKFMVYLQKENIIDESGMPKERFSAEFPKEGPSILRIQQVVRGDSAAYFCASSPGQGVREQFFGPGTRLTVL.

The gene calls are TRBV18 and TRBJ2-3, with 9 bases matching TRBD1. The CDR3 extends over 16 amino acids. The V gene's germline CDR1 is KGHSH and CDR2 LQKENI. V lost 6 bases to trimming and J lost 0 bases; unmatched junction nucleotides: 7. The DNA for the CDR3 is TGTGCCAGCTCGCAACAGGGGGCCACGAGCACAGATACGCAGTATTTT. This encodes CASSQQGATSTDTQYF.